These T cell receptor beta chains were read from a single sample in a study of regulatory T cells in long-lasting Graves disease. Each CDR3 protein is one row after TCRdb ran MiXCR on the multiplex PCR reads. Of roughly 700,000 distinct CDR3 sequences in the sample, 25% to 35% are singletons; the top ten hold around 42%. Source: peripheral blood mononuclear cells (PBMCs), taken when the disease was refractory, from a patient treated with antithyroid drugs. The receptors stem from a female donor with Graves disease. CDR3s include the opening cysteine and the closing phenylalanine or tryptophan. D genes are given only for firm matches. Clone size appears in some rows only: once, few, many, or a class for an expanded clone.

>TRBV20-1|-|16|TRBJ1-6|-
TGCAGTGCTAGCCTGCCGTTAAGCTCCTATAATTCACCCCTCCACTTT
CSASLPLSSYNSPLHF
>TRBV6-1|-|11|TRBJ2-1|-
TGTGCCTGCTACCAGGGTAATGAGCAGTTCTTC
CACYQGNEQFF
>TRBV28|few|15|TRBJ2-7|TRBD2
TGTGCCAGCAGTTTATGGGCGGGAGGGCCGGGCGAGCAGTACTTC
CASSLWAGGPGEQYF
>TRBV20-1|few|12|TRBJ1-1|-
TGCAGTGCTAGAGATCGAGGGGGTGAAGCTTTCTTT
CSARDRGGEAFF
>TRBV18|few|15|TRBJ2-5|TRBD2
TGTGCCAGCTCAAGAAGAGCGGGAGCGGGGGAGACCCAGTACTTC
CASSRRAGAGETQYF
>TRBV6-1|many|15|TRBJ2-2|-
TGTGCCAGCAGACGTACCCTCGGGGGACCTGCGGAGCTGTTTTTT
CASRRTLGGPAELFF
>TRBV20-1|-|15|TRBJ1-3|-
TGCAGTGCTAGTGCCCGGGGCATCCCTGGAAACACCATATATTTT
CSASARGIPGNTIYF
>TRBV12-3/TRBV12-4|many|16|TRBJ1-4|TRBD1
TGTGCCAGCAGTCTCGCCGGAGGGACAGGGAGTGGAAAACTGTTTTTT
CASSLAGGTGSGKLFF
>TRBV20-1|-|12|TRBJ2-3|-
TGCAGTGCTCACAGACAAGAAGATACGCAGTATTTT
CSAHRQEDTQYF
>TRBV7-2|many|12|TRBJ2-4|-
TGTGCCAGCAGCACGCAGGGAAACATTCAGTACTTC
CASSTQGNIQYF
>TRBV13|few|13|TRBJ1-1|-
TGTGCCAGCAGCCCGCACCGTATCAAGGAAGCTTTCTTT
CASSPHRIKEAFF
>TRBV6-2/TRBV6-3|few|13|TRBJ1-1|-
TGTGCCAGCAGTGTTGACTTGTACACTGAAGCTTTCTTT
CASSVDLYTEAFF
>TRBV6-2/TRBV6-3|few|19|TRBJ1-1|TRBD1
TGTGCCAGCAGTTCTTCCCCGGCCGGGACAGGGGTCTTCAACACTGAGGCTTTCTTT
CASSSSPAGTGVFNTEAFF
>TRBV2|-|13|TRBJ1-6|TRBD1
TGTGCCAGCAGTCCGGGACAGTATTCACCCCTCCACTTT
CASSPGQYSPLHF
>TRBV20-1|-|13|TRBJ1-2|TRBD1
TGCAGTGCCCCCCGGGGACAGGGTTATGGCTACACCTTC
CSAPRGQGYGYTF
>TRBV10-3|few|14|TRBJ1-1|TRBD1
TGTGCCATCAGGAAGGACAGGGGGGACACTGAAGCTTTCTTT
CAIRKDRGDTEAFF
>TRBV5-1|-|14|TRBJ1-1|TRBD1
TGCGCCAGCAGCTTGGGCCCCGGGACAGACGAAGCTTTCTTT
CASSLGPGTDEAFF
>TRBV30|few|15|TRBJ1-1|-
TGTGCCTGGAGTGTAATTGGGTTCACGAACACTGAAGCTTTCTTT
CAWSVIGFTNTEAFF
>TRBV20-1|-|13|TRBJ1-2|-
TGCAGTGCTGGAGAAGGACGGAGCTATGGCTACACCTTC
CSAGEGRSYGYTF
>TRBV19|-|17|TRBJ1-5|-
TGTGCCAGTAACAGTGGACAGACGGGGTTAAGCAATCAGCCCCAGCATTTT
CASNSGQTGLSNQPQHF
>TRBV3-1|-|15|TRBJ2-7|TRBD2
TGTGCCAGCAGCCAAGGACTAGCGAACTCCTACGAGCAGTACTTC
CASSQGLANSYEQYF
>TRBV20-1|-|15|TRBJ2-5|TRBD2
TGCAGTGCTAGTGATCTGCTAGCGGGACAAGAGACCCAGTACTTC
CSASDLLAGQETQYF
>TRBV20-1|few|14|TRBJ1-5|-
TGCAGTGCTAGAGATGCAGTACTCAATCAGCCCCAGCATTTT
CSARDAVLNQPQHF
>TRBV30|-|13|TRBJ1-1|TRBD1
TGTGCCTGGAACTCAGGGGGCTGGGCTGAAGCTTTCTTT
CAWNSGGWAEAFF
>TRBV29-1|once|12|TRBJ2-7|-
TGCAGCGTTTATGGACAGTCCTACGAGCAGTACTTC
CSVYGQSYEQYF
>TRBV5-1|-|15|TRBJ1-1|TRBD1
TGCGCCAGCAGCTTGATTTCAGGGGGGAGAACTGAAGCTTTCTTT
CASSLISGGRTEAFF
>TRBV27|-|15|TRBJ1-5|TRBD1
TGTGCCAGCAGTCAACTTGGGACAGGCCATCAGCCCCAGCATTTT
CASSQLGTGHQPQHF
>TRBV20-1|-|12|TRBJ1-5|-
TGCAGTGCTAGAGTAGGGGAAGGGCCCCAGCATTTT
CSARVGEGPQHF
>TRBV6-1|-|13|TRBJ1-1|-
TGTGCCAGCAAAAGGGCCTTGAACACTGAAGCTTTCTTT
CASKRALNTEAFF
>TRBV11-3|few|13|TRBJ1-1|-
TGTGCCAGCAGCTTAGATCATCGGGCTGAAGCTTTCTTT
CASSLDHRAEAFF